Detailed here is one T cell receptor (beta chain). The antigen remains undetermined. This sample is part of a study of T cells in Graves' hyperthyroidism and ophthalmopathy. The study, taken as a whole, reports: Patients with ophthalmopathy were separated from those with stable hyperthyroidism by a 13 V-J model.

The germline CDR1 and CDR2 sequences are SGHRS and YFSETQ. This CDR3 contains 17 residues. The V and J ends lost 2 bases and 2 bases, in that order; junction bases with no gene match: 10. RNA transcripts provided the source from which TCR beta CDR3 regions were amplified. HTBI primers were the set used in a first-round RT-PCR of the TCR CDR3. TCRdb re-analysed the multiplex PCR reads in MiXCR, keeping a single row per CDR3 protein. The sample contains approximately 500,000 distinct CDR3 sequences, more than 45% of which appear only once. V usage is TRBV5-1 and J usage is TRBJ2-1, with 7 positions matching TRBD2. The sample taken for sequencing was peripheral blood or thyroid tissue (not recorded which). The receptor comes from a woman between 18 and 30 years old with Graves' hyperthyroidism. In nucleotides, the CDR3 is TGCGCCAGCAGCTTAAGACTAGCTGTCAGTCCCTACAATGAGCAGTTCTTC. Its translation: CASSLRLAVSPYNEQFF.